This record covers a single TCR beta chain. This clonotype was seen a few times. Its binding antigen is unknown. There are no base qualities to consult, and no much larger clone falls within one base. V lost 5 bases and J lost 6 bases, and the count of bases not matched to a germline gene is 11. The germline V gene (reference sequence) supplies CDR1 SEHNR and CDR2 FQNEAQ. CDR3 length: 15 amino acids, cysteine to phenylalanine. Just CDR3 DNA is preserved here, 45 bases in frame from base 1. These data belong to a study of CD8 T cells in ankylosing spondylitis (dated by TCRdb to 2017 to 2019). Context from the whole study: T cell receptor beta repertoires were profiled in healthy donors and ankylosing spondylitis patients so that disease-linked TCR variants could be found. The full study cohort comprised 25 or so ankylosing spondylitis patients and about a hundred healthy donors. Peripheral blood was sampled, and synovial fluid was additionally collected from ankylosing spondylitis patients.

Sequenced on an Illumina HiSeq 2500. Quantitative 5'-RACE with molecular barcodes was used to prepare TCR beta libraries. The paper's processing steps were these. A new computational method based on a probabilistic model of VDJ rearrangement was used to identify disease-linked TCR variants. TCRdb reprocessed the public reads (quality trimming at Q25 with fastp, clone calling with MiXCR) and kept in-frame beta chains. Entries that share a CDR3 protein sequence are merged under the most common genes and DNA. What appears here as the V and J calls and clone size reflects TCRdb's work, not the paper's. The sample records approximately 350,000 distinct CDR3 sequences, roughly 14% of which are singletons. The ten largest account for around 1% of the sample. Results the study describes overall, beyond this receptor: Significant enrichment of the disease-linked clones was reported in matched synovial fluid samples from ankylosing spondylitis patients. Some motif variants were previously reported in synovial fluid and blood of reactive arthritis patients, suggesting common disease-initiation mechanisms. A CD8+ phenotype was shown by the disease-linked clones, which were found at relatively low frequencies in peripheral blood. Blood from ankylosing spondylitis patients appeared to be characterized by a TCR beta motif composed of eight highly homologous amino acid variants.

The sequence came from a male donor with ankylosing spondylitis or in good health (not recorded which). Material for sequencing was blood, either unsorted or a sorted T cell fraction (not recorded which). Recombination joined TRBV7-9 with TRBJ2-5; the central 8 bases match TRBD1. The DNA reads TGTGCCAGCAGCCCCACCAGGACAGGGCCAAAGACCCAGTACTTC. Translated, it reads CASSPTRTGPKTQYF.